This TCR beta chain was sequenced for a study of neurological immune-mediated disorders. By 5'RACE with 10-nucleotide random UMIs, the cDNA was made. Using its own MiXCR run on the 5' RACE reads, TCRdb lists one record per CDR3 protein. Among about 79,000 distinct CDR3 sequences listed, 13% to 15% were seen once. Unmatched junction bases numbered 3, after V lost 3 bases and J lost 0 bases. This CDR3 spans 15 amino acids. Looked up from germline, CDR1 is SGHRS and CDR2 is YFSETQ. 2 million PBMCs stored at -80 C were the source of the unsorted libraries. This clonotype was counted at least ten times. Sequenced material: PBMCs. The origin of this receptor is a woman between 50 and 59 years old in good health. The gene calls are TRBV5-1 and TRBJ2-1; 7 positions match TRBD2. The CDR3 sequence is CASSWSGGSYNEQFF. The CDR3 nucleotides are TGCGCCAGCAGCTGGTCGGGGGGCTCCTACAATGAGCAGTTCTTC.